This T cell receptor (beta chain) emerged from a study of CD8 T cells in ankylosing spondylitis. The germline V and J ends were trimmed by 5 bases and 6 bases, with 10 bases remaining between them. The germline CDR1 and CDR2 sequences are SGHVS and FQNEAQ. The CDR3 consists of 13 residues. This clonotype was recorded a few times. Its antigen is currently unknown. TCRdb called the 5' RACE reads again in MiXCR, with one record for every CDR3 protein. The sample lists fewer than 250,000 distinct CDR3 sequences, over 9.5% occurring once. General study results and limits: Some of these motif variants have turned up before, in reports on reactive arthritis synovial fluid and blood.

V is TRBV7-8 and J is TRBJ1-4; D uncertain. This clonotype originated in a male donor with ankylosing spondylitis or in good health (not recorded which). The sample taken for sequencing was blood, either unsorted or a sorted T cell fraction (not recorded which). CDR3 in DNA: TGTGCCAGCAGCCCCACATCGTATGAAAAACTGTTTTTT. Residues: CASSPTSYEKLFF.